This TCR beta chain comes out of a study of T cell responses to AZD1222 COVID-19 vaccine (dated by TCRdb to about 2021). As for the study more broadly: TCR sequencing was performed for about 250 trial participants, of whom about 200 were given two doses of AZD1222 and around 25 were given two doses of MenACWY control vaccine. Trial participants were enrolled by age into 18-55, 56-69 and 70-plus year subgroups, with 148, 28 and 57 TCR-sequenced participants respectively. Study-wide findings and limitations: Most participants were white British and females outnumbered males, and the authors suggested that clonal diversity may have been underestimated. The vaccine-associated CD4 TCRs covered the entire spike protein, and the dominant responses fell in regions 160-218 and 743-854. After two AZD1222 doses, both the breadth and the depth of spike-specific TCRs were significantly higher than at day 0 and than in MenACWY recipients. In the small 56-69-year group, the increase in depth fell short of significance, most likely because of low power. Nearly half of unique spike-specific TCRs reportedly recognized epitopes outside regions mutated in the B.1.351 and B.1.1.7 variants. Only a handful of AZD1222 recipients were SARS-CoV-2 seropositive at baseline, limiting conclusions about previously exposed vaccinees. No day 14 peak-response samples were available, so repertoires were characterized only after the peak T cell response.

This clone was counted only a few times. Its binding antigen is unknown. No quality values exist for individual bases; no much larger clone is one base distant. The CDR3 regions of human TCRbeta chains were subjected to immunosequencing. Turning to the authors' computational methods: Repertoire TCRs were checked for matches against a reference library of SARS-CoV-2-specific TCRs that had been generated using the MIRA antigen-specificity platform. Breadth meant the fraction of unique TCRs that were SARS-CoV-2-associated, whereas depth meant the fraction of total T cells that were SARS-CoV-2-associated. Using the MIRA data, each spike-specific TCR was mapped to the spike region that the TCR reacts to and placed in a CD4 or CD8 class. Log10-transformed breadth and depth values were compared by one-way ANOVA with Sidak's multiple comparisons tests. The source is immuneACCESS, and TCRdb retained only in-frame sequences with V and J called. Part of the clones is not carried over; for the studies checked, unresolved V genes explain less than half of this, and the remainder is unexplained. D and trimming come from the DNA, and the V and J calls and clone size come from that table. The sample records around 270,000 clones, approximately 94% of which are singletons. The ten largest clonotypes hold around 0.6% of the sample.

From the cysteine through the phenylalanine, the CDR3 covers 16 amino acids. Solely the CDR3 DNA is kept, with 48 bases framed from the first base. Here V drops 7 bases and J drops 0 bases, and the junction holds 6 bases not matched to any gene. Taken from the germline V gene (reference sequence), the CDR1 and CDR2 loops are LNHDA and SQIVND. The sample's time point label, in plain terms: about 28 days (+/-7) after the second vaccine dose. AZD1222 recipients given second doses at about 4 weeks or at about 12 weeks were pooled, since spike-specific TCR depth and breadth were not found to differ between the two schedules. Vaccinee samples were obtained from the UK trials COV001 and COV002, which included a single-blind randomized controlled phase 2/3 trial of AZD1222 (ChAdOx1 nCoV-19) in healthy adults. For TCRbeta chain sequencing, PBMC samples from trial participants were taken at day 0 and at day 28 after the second dose.

The sequence was obtained from an adult who received the AZD1222 COVID-19 vaccine. Sequencing was performed on peripheral blood, taken 28 days after the second AZD1222 dose. The chain links TRBV19 with TRBJ2-6; 7 central bases correspond to TRBD2. The DNA sequence reads TGTGCCAGTACCCCTAGCGGAACCTCTGGGGCCAACGTCCTGACTTTC. Its protein is CASTPSGTSGANVLTF.